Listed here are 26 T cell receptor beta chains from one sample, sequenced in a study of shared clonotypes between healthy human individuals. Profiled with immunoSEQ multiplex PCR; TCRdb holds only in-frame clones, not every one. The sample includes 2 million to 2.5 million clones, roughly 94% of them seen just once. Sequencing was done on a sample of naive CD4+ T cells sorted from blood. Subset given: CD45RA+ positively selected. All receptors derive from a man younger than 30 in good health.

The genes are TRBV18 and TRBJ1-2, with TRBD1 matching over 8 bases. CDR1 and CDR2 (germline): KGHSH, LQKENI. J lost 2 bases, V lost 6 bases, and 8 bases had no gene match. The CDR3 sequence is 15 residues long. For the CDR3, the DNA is TGTGCCAGCTCCCGGACAGACAGGGGAAACTATGGCTACACCTTC. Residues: CASSRTDRGNYGYTF.

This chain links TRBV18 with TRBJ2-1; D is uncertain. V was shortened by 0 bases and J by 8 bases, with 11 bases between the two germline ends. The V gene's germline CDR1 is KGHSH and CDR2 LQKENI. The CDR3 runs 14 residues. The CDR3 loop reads CASSPPTRMDEQFF. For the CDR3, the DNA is TGTGCCAGCTCACCACCGACCCGGATGGATGAGCAGTTCTTC. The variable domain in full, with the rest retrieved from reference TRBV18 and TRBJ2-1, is NAGVMQNPRHLVRRRGQEARLRCSPMKGHSHVYWYRQLPEEGLKFMVYLQKENIIDESGMPKERFSAEFPKEGPSILRIQQVVRGDSAAYFCASSPPTRMDEQFFGPGTRLTVL.

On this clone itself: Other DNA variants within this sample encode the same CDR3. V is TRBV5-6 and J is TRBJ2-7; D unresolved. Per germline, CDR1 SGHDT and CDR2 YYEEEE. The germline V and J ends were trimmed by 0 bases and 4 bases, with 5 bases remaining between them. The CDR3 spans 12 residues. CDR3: CASSLEGYEQYF. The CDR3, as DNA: TGTGCCAGCAGCTTGGAGGGATACGAGCAGTACTTC.

This CDR3 reads CASSLDGNSYEQYF. The CDR3, as DNA: TGTGCCAGCAGCTTGGACGGGAACTCCTACGAGCAGTACTTC. The V and J genes are TRBV7-2 and TRBJ2-7; a weak D match, TRBD2 (5 bases). The CDR3 has 14 residues. Germline assignment: CDR1 SGHTA and CDR2 FQGNSA. V lost 3 bases, J lost 0 bases, and 9 bases lay in between.

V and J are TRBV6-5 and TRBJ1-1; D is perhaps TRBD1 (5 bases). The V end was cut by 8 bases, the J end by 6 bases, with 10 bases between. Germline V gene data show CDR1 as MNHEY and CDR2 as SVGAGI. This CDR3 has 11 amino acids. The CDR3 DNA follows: TGTGCCAGCCGGACATCAGCTGAAGCTTTCTTT. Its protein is CASRTSAEAFF.

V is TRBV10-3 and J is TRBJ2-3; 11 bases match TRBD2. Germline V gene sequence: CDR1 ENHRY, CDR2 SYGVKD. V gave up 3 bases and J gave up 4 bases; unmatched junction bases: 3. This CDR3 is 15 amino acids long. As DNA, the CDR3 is TGTGCCATCAGTGAACTAGCGGGAGCGGCAGATACGCAGTATTTT. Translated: CAISELAGAADTQYF.

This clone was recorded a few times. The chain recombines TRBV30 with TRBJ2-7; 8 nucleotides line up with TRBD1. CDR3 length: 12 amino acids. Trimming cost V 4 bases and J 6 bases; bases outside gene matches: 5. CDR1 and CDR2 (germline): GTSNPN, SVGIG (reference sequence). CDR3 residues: CAWTGQGGEQYF. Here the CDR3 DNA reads TGTGCCTGGACTGGACAGGGCGGCGAGCAGTACTTC.

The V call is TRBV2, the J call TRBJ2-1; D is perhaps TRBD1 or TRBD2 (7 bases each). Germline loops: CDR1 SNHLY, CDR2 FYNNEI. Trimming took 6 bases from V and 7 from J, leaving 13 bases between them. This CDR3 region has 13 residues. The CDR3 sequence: CASRNRGGNEQFF. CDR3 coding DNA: TGTGCCAGCAGAAACAGGGGAGGGAATGAGCAGTTCTTC.

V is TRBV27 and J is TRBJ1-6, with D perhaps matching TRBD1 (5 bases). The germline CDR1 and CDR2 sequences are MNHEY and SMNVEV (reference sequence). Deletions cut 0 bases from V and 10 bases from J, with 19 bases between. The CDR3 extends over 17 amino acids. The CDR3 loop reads CASSLSGVGQGYSPLHF. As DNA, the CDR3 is TGTGCCAGCAGTTTATCGGGGGTTGGGCAGGGTTACTCACCCCTCCACTTT.

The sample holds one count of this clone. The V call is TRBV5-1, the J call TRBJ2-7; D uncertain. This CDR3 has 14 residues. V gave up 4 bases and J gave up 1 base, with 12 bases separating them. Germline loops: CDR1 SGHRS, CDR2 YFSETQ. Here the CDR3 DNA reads TGCGCCAGCAGCCCTCTACTTATTTCCTACGAGCAGTACTTC. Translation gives CASSPLLISYEQYF.

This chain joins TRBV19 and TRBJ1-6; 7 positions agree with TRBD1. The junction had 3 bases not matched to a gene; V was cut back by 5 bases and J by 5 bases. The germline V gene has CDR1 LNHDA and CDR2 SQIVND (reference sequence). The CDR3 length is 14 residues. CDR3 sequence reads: CASSLGTDNSPLHF. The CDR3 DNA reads TGTGCCAGTAGTTTAGGGACAGATAATTCACCCCTCCACTTT.

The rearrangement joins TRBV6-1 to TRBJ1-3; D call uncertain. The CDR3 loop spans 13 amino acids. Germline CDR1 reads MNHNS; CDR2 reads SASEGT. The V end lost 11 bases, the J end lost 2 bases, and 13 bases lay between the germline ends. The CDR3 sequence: CAGRLNAGNTIYF. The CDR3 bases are TGTGCCGGGCGACTCAACGCTGGAAACACCATATATTTT.

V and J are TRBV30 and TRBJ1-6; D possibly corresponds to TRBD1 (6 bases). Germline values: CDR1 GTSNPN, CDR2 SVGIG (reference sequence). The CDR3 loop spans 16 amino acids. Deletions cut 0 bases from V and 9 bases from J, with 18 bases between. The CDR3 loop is CAWSVTRDLGASPLHF. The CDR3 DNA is TGTGCCTGGAGTGTAACACGGGATTTGGGGGCTTCACCCCTCCACTTT.

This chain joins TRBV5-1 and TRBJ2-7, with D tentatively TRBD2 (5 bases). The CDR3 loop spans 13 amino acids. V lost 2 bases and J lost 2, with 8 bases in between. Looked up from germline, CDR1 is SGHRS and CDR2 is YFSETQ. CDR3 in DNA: TGCGCCAGCAGCTTCGACGGGACCTACGAGCAGTACTTC. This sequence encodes CASSFDGTYEQYF.

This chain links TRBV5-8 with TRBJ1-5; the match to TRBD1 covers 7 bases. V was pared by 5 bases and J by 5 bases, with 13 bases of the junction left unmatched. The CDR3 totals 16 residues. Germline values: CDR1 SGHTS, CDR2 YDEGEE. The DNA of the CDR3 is TGTGCCAGCAGTCCGGATCCGGGACAGACTTATCAGCCCCAGCATTTT. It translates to CASSPDPGQTYQPQHF.

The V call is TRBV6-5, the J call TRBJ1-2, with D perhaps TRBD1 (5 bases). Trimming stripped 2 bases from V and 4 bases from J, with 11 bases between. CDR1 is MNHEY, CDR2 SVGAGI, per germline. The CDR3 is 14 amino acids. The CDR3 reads CASSYDGGVYGYTF. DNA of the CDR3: TGTGCCAGCAGTTACGACGGAGGGGTCTATGGCTACACCTTC.

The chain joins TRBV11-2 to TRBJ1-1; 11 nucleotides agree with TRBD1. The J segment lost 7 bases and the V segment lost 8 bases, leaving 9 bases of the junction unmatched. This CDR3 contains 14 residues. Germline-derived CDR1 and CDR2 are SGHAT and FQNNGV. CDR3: CASRLGQGAGEAFF. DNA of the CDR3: TGTGCCAGCCGCCTCGGACAGGGGGCGGGTGAAGCTTTCTTT.

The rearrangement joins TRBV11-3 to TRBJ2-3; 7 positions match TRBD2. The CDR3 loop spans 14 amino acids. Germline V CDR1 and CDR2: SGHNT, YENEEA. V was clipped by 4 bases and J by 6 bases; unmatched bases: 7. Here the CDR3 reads CASSSERDRDTQYF. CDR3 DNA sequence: TGTGCCAGCAGCTCCGAGCGGGATAGGGATACGCAGTATTTT.

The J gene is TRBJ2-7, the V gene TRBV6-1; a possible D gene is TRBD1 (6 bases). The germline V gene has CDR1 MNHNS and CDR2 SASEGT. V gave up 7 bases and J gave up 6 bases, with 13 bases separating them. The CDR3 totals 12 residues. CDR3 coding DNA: TGTGCCAGCACCACAGGGTTAAGCGAGCAGTACTTC. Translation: CASTTGLSEQYF.

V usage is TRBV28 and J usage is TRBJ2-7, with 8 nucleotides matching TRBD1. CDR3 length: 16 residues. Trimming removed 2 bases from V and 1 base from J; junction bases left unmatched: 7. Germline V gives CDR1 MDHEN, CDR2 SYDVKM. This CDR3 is CASSLDLDRGSYEQYF. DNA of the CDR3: TGTGCCAGCAGTTTAGACCTCGACAGGGGTTCCTACGAGCAGTACTTC.

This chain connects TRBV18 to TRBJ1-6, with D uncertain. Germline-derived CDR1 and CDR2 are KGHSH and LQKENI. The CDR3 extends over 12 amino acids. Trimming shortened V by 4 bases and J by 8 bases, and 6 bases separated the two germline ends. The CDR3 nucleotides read TGTGCCAGCTCACTTGAAGATTCACCCCTCCACTTT. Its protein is CASSLEDSPLHF.

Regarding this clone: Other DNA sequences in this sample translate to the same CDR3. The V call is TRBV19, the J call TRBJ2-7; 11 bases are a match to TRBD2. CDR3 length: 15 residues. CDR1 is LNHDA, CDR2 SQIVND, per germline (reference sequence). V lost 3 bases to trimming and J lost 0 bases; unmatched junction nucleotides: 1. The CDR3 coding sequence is TGTGCCAGTAGTATTACTAGCGGGAGCTCCTACGAGCAGTACTTC. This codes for CASSITSGSSYEQYF. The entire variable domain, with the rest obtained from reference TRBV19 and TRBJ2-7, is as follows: DGGITQSPKYLFRKEGQNVTLSCEQNLNHDAMYWYRQDPGQGLRLIYYSQIVNDFQKGDIAEGYSVSREKKESFPLTVTSAQKNPTAFYLCASSITSGSSYEQYFGPGTRLTVT.

CDR3 region: CASSARQGTNTGELFF. CDR3 coding DNA: TGCGCCAGCAGCGCCCGACAGGGGACGAACACCGGGGAGCTGTTTTTT. This chain connects TRBV5-1 to TRBJ2-2, with 8 bases fitting TRBD1. The CDR3 totals 16 residues. Germline V gene sequence: CDR1 SGHRS, CDR2 YFSETQ. Trimming removed 4 bases from V and 0 bases from J; junction bases left unmatched: 5.

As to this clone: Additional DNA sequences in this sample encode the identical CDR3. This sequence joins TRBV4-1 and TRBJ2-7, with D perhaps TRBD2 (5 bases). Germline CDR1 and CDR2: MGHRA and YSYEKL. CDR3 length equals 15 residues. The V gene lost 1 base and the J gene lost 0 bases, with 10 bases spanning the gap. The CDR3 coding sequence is TGCGCCAGCAGCCAAGGCTCAGGAGGCTCCTACGAGCAGTACTTC. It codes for CASSQGSGGSYEQYF.

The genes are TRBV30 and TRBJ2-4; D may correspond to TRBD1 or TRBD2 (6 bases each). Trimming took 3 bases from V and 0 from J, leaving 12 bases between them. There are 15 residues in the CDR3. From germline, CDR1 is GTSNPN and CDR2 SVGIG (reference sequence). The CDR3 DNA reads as TGTGCCTGGAGCCCTCGGGGGCTAGCCAAAAACATTCAGTACTTC. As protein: CAWSPRGLAKNIQYF.

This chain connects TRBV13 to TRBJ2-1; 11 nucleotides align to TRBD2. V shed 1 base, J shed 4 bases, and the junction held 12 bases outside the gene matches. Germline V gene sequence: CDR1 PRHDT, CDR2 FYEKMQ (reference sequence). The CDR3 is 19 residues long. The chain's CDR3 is CASSLDARQGLAAYNEQFF. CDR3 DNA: TGTGCCAGCAGCTTAGATGCCAGACAGGGACTAGCGGCGTACAATGAGCAGTTCTTC. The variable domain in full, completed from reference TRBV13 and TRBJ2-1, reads AAGVIQSPRHLIKEKRETATLKCYPIPRHDTVYWYQQGPGQDPQFLISFYEKMQSDKGSIPDRFSAQQFSDYHSELNMSSLELGDSALYFCASSLDARQGLAAYNEQFFGPGTRLTVL.